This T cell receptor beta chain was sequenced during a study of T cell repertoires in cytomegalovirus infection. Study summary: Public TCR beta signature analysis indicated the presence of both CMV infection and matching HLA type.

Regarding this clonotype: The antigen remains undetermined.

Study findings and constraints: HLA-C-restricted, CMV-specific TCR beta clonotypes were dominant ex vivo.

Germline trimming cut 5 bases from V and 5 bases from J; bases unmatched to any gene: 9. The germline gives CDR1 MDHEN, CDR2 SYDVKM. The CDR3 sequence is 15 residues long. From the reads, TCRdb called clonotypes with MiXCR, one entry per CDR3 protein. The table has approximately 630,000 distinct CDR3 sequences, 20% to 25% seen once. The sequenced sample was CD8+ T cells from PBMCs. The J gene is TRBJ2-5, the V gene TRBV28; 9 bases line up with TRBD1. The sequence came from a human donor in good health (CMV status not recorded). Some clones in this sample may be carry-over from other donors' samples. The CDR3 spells CASSPGQGGRETQYF. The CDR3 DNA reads TGTGCCAGCAGTCCGGGACAGGGAGGCAGGGAGACCCAGTACTTC.